The clone carrying this T cell receptor (beta chain) was detected a few times. This record comes from a study of identical twins. The CDR3 covers 15 residues. The ends lost 8 bases at V and 3 bases at J; junction bases unmatched: 12. TCRdb re-analysed the 5' RACE reads in MiXCR, keeping a single row per CDR3 protein. The table shows 750,000 to 950,000 distinct CDR3 sequences, with 9% to 15% occurring only once. The data also belong to a second study, concerning yellow fever vaccine responses in identical twins.

The specimen was PBMCs. V usage is TRBV12-3 or TRBV12-4 and J usage is TRBJ2-7; TRBD1 matches at 8 bases. The TCR was taken from a woman aged 18 to 35 in good health. DNA of the CDR3: TGTGCCAGCCCCTTCAGCCCAGGGGGCGGCTACGAGCAGTACGTC. It yields the protein CASPFSPGGGYEQYV.